The 18 T cell receptor beta chains presented below share a single source sample, sequenced in a study of vaccination and CD4 T cells after COVID-19. With the Oncomine TCR Beta short-read assay, DNA from cultured CD4+ T cells was sequenced. MiXCR, applied by TCRdb to the PCR reads, yields one record per CDR3 protein. The table has 5,700 or so distinct CDR3 sequences, about two fifths seen once. Their target antigens are unknown. Treatment indicated: approximately nine-day PBMC culture with coronavirus spike peptide pools or control peptides (ViraFEST assay). Material: CD4+ T cells from blood, cultured in vitro. These TCRs come from a human donor who had recovered from COVID-19.

Within the sample, this clonotype is medium-sized. V gene TRBV20-1 combines with J gene TRBJ2-7, with 7 bases matching TRBD2. V lost 5 bases to trimming and J lost 7 bases; unmatched junction nucleotides: 8. The germline V gene encodes CDR1 DFQATT and CDR2 SNEGSKA (reference sequence). The CDR3 is 12 residues long. The CDR3 DNA is TGCAGTGCTGGGGATACGCGGGGGGAGCAGTACTTC. Amino acids: CSAGDTRGEQYF.

The table lists this clonotype with a few counts. V and J are TRBV7-2 and TRBJ2-7, with 7 bases aligning to TRBD1. Looked up from germline, CDR1 is SGHTA and CDR2 is FQGNSA. J gave up 3 bases and V 8 bases, and 7 bases lay outside the gene matches. CDR3 length equals 13 residues. DNA of the CDR3: TGTGCCAGCGGGAAGAACAGGGGCTACGAGCAGTACTTC. It specifies CASGKNRGYEQYF.

This chain joins TRBV7-2 and TRBJ2-7; TRBD2 is a possible D gene (6 bases). This CDR3 contains 14 residues. From germline, CDR1 is SGHTA and CDR2 FQGNSA. The V and J ends lost 2 bases and 3 bases respectively, with 11 bases between them. The CDR3 loop reads CASSLLGLNYEQYF. The CDR3 DNA sequence: TGTGCCAGCAGCTTACTAGGACTAAACTACGAGCAGTACTTC.

The chain joins TRBV28 to TRBJ1-5; weak D call: TRBD1 (6 bases). V was pared by 5 bases and J by 3 bases, with 14 bases between. The CDR3 spans 15 residues. Looked up from germline, CDR1 is MDHEN and CDR2 is SYDVKM. The CDR3, as DNA: TGTGCCAGCAGTAAGGGGGGCGTGAACAATCAGCCCCAGCATTTT. Translation: CASSKGGVNNQPQHF.

The V call is TRBV6-2 or TRBV6-3, the J call TRBJ2-5; the D is unclear. The CDR3 contains 11 residues. Germline-derived CDR1 and CDR2 are MNHEY and SVGEGT. V gave up 3 bases and J gave up 4 bases, with 3 bases separating them. The CDR3 protein is CASSYVETQYF. The CDR3 DNA reads as TGTGCCAGCAGTTATGTAGAGACCCAGTACTTC.

The chain's CDR3 is CSAPGQSSSDTQYF. As DNA, the CDR3 is TGCAGTGCGCCGGGACAGTCCTCCTCGGATACGCAGTATTTT. The chain joins TRBV20-1 to TRBJ2-3; 7 bases are a match to TRBD1. J was trimmed by 6 bases and V by 6 bases; bases with no gene match: 12. This CDR3 has 14 amino acids. CDR1 is DFQATT and CDR2 is SNEGSKA in the germline V gene (reference sequence).

This clonotype has a single count. This chain connects TRBV7-2 to TRBJ2-1; tentatively, D is TRBD1 (6 bases). There are 15 residues in the CDR3. CDR1 and CDR2 (germline): SGHTA, FQGNSA. The ends were cut back, 5 bases at V and 2 bases at J, with 13 bases in the middle. The CDR3, as DNA: TGTGCCAGCAGCCCCGGGACAACAACCTACAATGAGCAGTTCTTC. It codes for CASSPGTTTYNEQFF.

This clonotype is judged medium-sized (0.01 to 0.1%). This chain uses TRBV20-1 with TRBJ2-7; perhaps TRBD1 as D (5 bases). CDR1 and CDR2 from the germline V gene are DFQATT and SNEGSKA (reference sequence). This CDR3 spans 11 amino acids. Trimming took 5 bases from V and 6 from J, leaving 11 bases between them. CDR3 sequence reads: CSAPLGAEQYF. The CDR3 DNA is TGCAGTGCTCCCCTAGGGGCCGAGCAGTACTTC.

The chain recombines TRBV7-3 with TRBJ1-2; D is unresolved. There are 13 residues in the CDR3. V was clipped by 2 bases and J by 8 bases, with 12 bases between them. Germline V lookup: CDR1 SGHTA, CDR2 FQGTGA. The CDR3 sequence: CASSLGPLSGYTF. The CDR3 coding sequence is TGTGCCAGCAGCTTAGGCCCGTTAAGCGGCTACACCTTC.

This clonotype appeared a few times. The chain is built from TRBV20-1 and TRBJ1-2; D possibly corresponds to TRBD1 (5 bases). This CDR3 contains 14 residues. Germline lookup yields CDR1 DFQATT and CDR2 SNEGSKA (reference sequence). V was trimmed by 6 bases and J by 5 bases, leaving 19 bases between them. This CDR3 reads CSAVGTQRIYGYTF. The DNA of the CDR3 is TGCAGTGCCGTCGGGACCCAGAGGATTTATGGCTACACCTTC.

This clonotype was seen only a few times. The rearrangement links TRBV7-2 to TRBJ2-5, with D unresolved. The ends were cut back, 1 base at V and 5 bases at J, with 11 bases in the middle. Germline CDR1 SGHTA, CDR2 FQGNSA. This CDR3 comprises 14 residues. The chain's CDR3 is CASSLVPIRETQYF. The CDR3 DNA follows: TGTGCCAGCAGCTTAGTTCCCATCCGGGAGACCCAGTACTTC.

The CDR3 spells CASSPPGLAGYEQYF. The DNA of the CDR3 is TGTGCCAGCAGTCCCCCGGGACTAGCGGGATACGAGCAGTACTTC. The V gene is TRBV28, the J gene TRBJ2-7, with 13 bases that match TRBD2. CDR3 length: 15 amino acids. Germline trimming cut 5 bases from V and 4 bases from J; bases unmatched to any gene: 5. Germline loops: CDR1 MDHEN, CDR2 SYDVKM.

This clonotype is categorized as medium-sized. The V and J genes are TRBV20-1 and TRBJ1-2; TRBD1 aligns across 7 bases. Trimming at V came to 1 base and at J to 4 bases, leaving 3 bases not matched to a gene. CDR1 DFQATT and CDR2 SNEGSKA come from the germline V gene (reference sequence). CDR3 length: 13 amino acids. CDR3 nucleotides: TGCAGTGCTAGAGCAGGGGGTAGCTATGGCTACACCTTC. Its protein is CSARAGGSYGYTF.

CDR3: CASSLIGAPLHF. CDR3 nucleotide sequence: TGTGCCAGCAGTTTAATCGGGGCACCCCTCCACTTT. V usage is TRBV27 and J usage is TRBJ1-6; D not resolved. The CDR3 sequence is 12 residues long. V lost 2 bases to trimming and J lost 11 bases, with 7 bases between them. CDR1 and CDR2 (germline): MNHEY, SMNVEV (reference sequence).

This clonotype has just a few counts. A junction boundary mismatches the germline segment, possibly from a read error. The CDR3 bases are TGTGCCGGCAGTTTATCCTATGGCTACACCTTC. Residues: CAGSLSYGYTF. This chain connects TRBV28 to TRBJ1-2; no reliable D call. The CDR3 loop spans 11 amino acids. Germline V gene lookup returns CDR1 MDHEN and CDR2 SYDVKM.

The chain employs TRBV18 and TRBJ2-7, with 10 positions matching TRBD1. CDR1 and CDR2 (germline): KGHSH, LQKENI. This CDR3 comprises 13 residues. J gave up 7 bases and V 3 bases, and 3 bases lay outside the gene matches. The CDR3 nucleotides read TGTGCCAGCTCACCGCGGGACAGGGGTGAGCAGTACTTC. This translates into CASSPRDRGEQYF.

This clonotype was detected a few times. The V and J genes are TRBV7-8 and TRBJ1-2; D possibly corresponds to TRBD1 (5 bases). The germline gives CDR1 SGHVS, CDR2 FQNEAQ. This CDR3 comprises 14 residues. V was cut by 5 bases and J by 6 bases, with 16 bases left in between. The CDR3 region is CASSEGAGWDGYTF. In DNA, the CDR3 is TGTGCCAGCAGCGAAGGGGCAGGGTGGGATGGCTACACCTTC.

The chain uses TRBV20-1 and TRBJ2-7, with a tentative D call TRBD2 (5 bases). CDR1 is DFQATT and CDR2 is SNEGSKA in the germline V gene (reference sequence). V was clipped by 5 bases and J by 1 base, with 12 bases between them. CDR3 length equals 13 residues. CDR3 residues: CSALGRGSYEQYF. CDR3 bases: TGCAGTGCTTTAGGACGGGGTTCCTACGAGCAGTACTTC.